A selection of T cell receptor beta chains follows, all from one sample in a study of response to subunit inactivated influenza vaccine. TCRdb used MiXCR to reprocess the RT-PCR reads, holding one entry per CDR3 protein. Counted here are 290,000 or so distinct CDR3 sequences, about 20% occurring once; the ten biggest clones make up 10%. The sequencing used PBMCs from blood, collected less than 22 months after vaccination. Receptor source: a man between 50 and 75 years old who received an inactivated influenza vaccine. Each CDR3 is given without its conserved first and last residue.

v_call	cdr3_aa
TRBV10-1	ASSESDRGRLF
TRBV6-1	ASSTPDRANEQF
TRBV3-1	ASSPGVGNTIY
TRBV4-2	ASSQGMPDTQY
TRBV7-9	ASSIGTRTEAF
TRBV12-3/TRBV12-4	ASTRGTHEQY
TRBV25-1	ASSAQSSYNEQF
TRBV7-8	ASSLGPGGSDTEAF
TRBV30	AWSVLVAGAYSGANVLT
TRBV7-2	ASSLAYSYEQY
TRBV7-2	ASSLGSINQPQH
TRBV5-6	ASRWGQGSYNEQF
TRBV3-1	ASSPPTRQETQY
TRBV20-1	SARPGSYNEQF
TRBV12-3/TRBV12-4	ASSFAGGSGANVLT
TRBV5-1	ASRPPGTGELF
TRBV5-1	ASSWGTGEETQY
TRBV5-5	ASSFYRAGANVLT
TRBV7-9	ASSLGSGGWNQPQH
TRBV4-2	ASSQVVRGPQPQH
TRBV15	ATSRDRLYGYT
TRBV5-1	ASSSDGSSYNSPLH
TRBV28	ASSGLGNTIY
TRBV27	ASSSPLASYNSPLH
TRBV5-1	ASSLGQVYNEQF
TRBV19	ASSTTLADTIY
TRBV12-3/TRBV12-4	ASKFWGETQY
TRBV20-1	RASPAALSYNEQF
TRBV20-1	SANRDANEKLF
TRBV12-3/TRBV12-4	ASRGQAQY
TRBV4-2	ASSPGTWNTEAF
TRBV20-1	SATHRGQDYGYT
TRBV5-1	ASSFGASGELF